This TCR beta chain was obtained from a study of identical twins (dated by TCRdb to about 2016). General notes on the study: TCR alpha and beta repertoires from monozygotic twins, unrelated adults of various ages and cord blood were deep-sequenced to test whether fetal clonotypes persist. To rule out contamination, the twin experiments were replicated at different times with different library preparation protocols. Broader findings and caveats from the paper: Because the same donors could not be followed over many years, the conclusions depended on cross-sectional statistical analysis. Abundant cord blood beta clonotypes had fewer insertions, young adult naive repertoires showed a similar but weaker trend, and memory repertoires showed no such trend. Out-of-frame TCR alpha sequences shared between twins showed an excess of low generation-probability sequences compared with coincidental sharing between unrelated individuals. The excess sharing between twins in beta out-of-frame sequences was weaker because fewer shared sequences reduced the signal-to-noise ratio. Invariant T cells such as MAIT and iNKT could partly confound zero-insertion analyses, though diverse VJ usage argued against this for most clonotypes. In monozygotic twins, recombination models systematically underestimated out-of-frame TCR alpha sharing, but the models matched the sharing seen between unrelated individuals.

Trimming leaves V shorter by 4 bases and J shorter by 4 bases, with the junction holding 9 bases beyond the gene matches. The CDR3 runs 15 residues from the cysteine to the phenylalanine. This entry keeps only the CDR3 DNA: 45 bases, framed from base 1. CDR1 LGHNT and CDR2 FRNRAP are derived from the germline V gene. Library preparation was by 5' RACE. TCRdb lists the instrument as Illumina HiSeq 2000. Template switching added a universal primer binding site, and the final cDNA carried a unique molecular identifier that allowed TCR cDNA molecules to be counted accurately. First-strand cDNA for TCR alpha and beta chains was synthesized from specific primers in the conserved constant-segment region. To control for contamination, every cDNA library carried two barcodes: a SMART-Mk sample barcode plus Illumina barcodes. TruSeq adapter sequences and Illumina sample barcodes were added in two successive PCR steps. Sequencing of the TCR alpha and beta cDNA libraries was done on the Illumina HiSeq platform using custom primers. Regarding the original processing steps: Unique molecular identifiers were extracted from raw reads with MiGEC, and CDR3 positions were determined with MiXCR. For each individual, recombination models were inferred using an EM algorithm with the repgenHMM and IGoR tools. Shared clonotype analysis was performed with the tcR package in R, normalizing sharing by the product of cloneset sizes. To study raw recombination without the effects of thymic and clonal selection, out-of-frame nonproductive sequences were analyzed. Using fastp trimming at Q25 and MiXCR clonotype assembly, TCRdb reanalyzed the public sequencing data and kept in-frame beta chains. One record per CDR3 amino acid sequence lists the most common genes and DNA. TCRdb assigned the V and J calls; the authors' analysis was not used. The sample data list hundreds of thousands of distinct CDR3 sequences, and 20% to 25% of these were observed just once. The ten largest clones add up to around 4.4% of the sample.

Every donor was a healthy Caucasian. Three pairs of female monozygotic twins, all aged about 18 to 30 years, made up the twin cohort. The RNA used for TCR libraries was isolated from peripheral blood mononuclear cells. This clonotype was observed a handful of times. It lacks a known antigen. No much larger clonotype is one base removed from it; base qualities were not supplied. These data are also associated with another study on T cells expressing NK-cell markers. As the second paper documents: In sorted CD3+CD56+NKG2C+, CD3+CD56+NKG2C- and CD3+CD56-NKG2C+ T-cell subsets from several donors, TCR beta-chain repertoires were profiled. Among the eight sequenced donors, only one was HCMV-seronegative, while the other seven were HCMV-seropositive. To restrict sorting to alphabetaTCR-expressing T cells, an anti-gammadeltaTCR antibody was added in several experiments. In about six donors, the dominant CD3+CD56+NKG2C+ clonotypes were found to rank among the top 10 CD8+ clonotypes and to make up about 1.0-7.5% of CD8+ T cells. Those dominant clonotypes were again the most abundant among CD3+CD56-NKG2C+ cells in a few donors, at roughly 25-60.1%. Whether the expanded NKG2C-expressing T cell clones were specific for HCMV antigens was left unclear. All eight donors whose samples were sequenced were randomly selected healthy volunteers, three of them men and five women. To determine HCMV serostatus, a commercial ELISA kit was used to detect HCMV-specific IgG in serum. For several donors, bulk peripheral blood T-cell repertoires were additionally sequenced from unsorted PBMC. Reads were demultiplexed and grouped by UMI with MIGEC, and clonotypes were assembled and quantified with MiTCR. To exclude erroneous sequences, any TCR cDNA sequence not supported by at least two reads was discarded. The tcR package was used for downstream repertoire analysis, and clonotypes were matched across fractions by CDR3 nucleotide sequence plus V segment. VDJmatch was used to annotate antigen specificity against VDJdb, with one amino acid substitution in CDR3 permitted.

Sequenced input: PBMCs. This sequence was found in a woman younger than 35 in good health. The chain is encoded by TRBV12-5 joined to TRBJ1-1, with 7 central nucleotides matching TRBD1. In nucleotides, the sequence is TGTGCTAGTGGTTCCTCCCTGACAGGGCCCACTGAAGCTTTCTTT. This sequence encodes CASGSSLTGPTEAFF.